This entry lists 8 T cell receptor beta chains sequenced from one sample in a study of blood T cell repertoires in COVID-19. Libraries were prepared by immunoSEQ multiplex PCR; TCRdb keeps only in-frame clonotypes and omits some of them. Of under 300,000 clones in the sample, 85% to 90% are singletons; the top ten hold approximately 4%. The sequenced sample consisted of peripheral blood. These TCRs come from a woman in her thirties or forties with acute or convalescent COVID-19.

The chain couples TRBV27 to TRBJ1-2; 10 positions agree with TRBD1. V trimming: 6 bases; J trimming: 5 bases; junction bases outside the gene matches: 6. Looked up from germline, CDR1 is MNHEY and CDR2 is SMNVEV (reference sequence). The CDR3 length is 14 residues. The CDR3 spells CASSPGTGVYGYTF. The CDR3 DNA reads TGTGCCAGCAGCCCCGGGACAGGGGTGTATGGCTACACCTTC.

Only a few counts were recorded for this clone. J is TRBJ1-2 and V is TRBV4-1; D gene ambiguous. V was pared by 6 bases and J by 1 base, with 9 bases between. The CDR3 is 13 residues long. CDR1 and CDR2 from the germline V gene are MGHRA and YSYEKL. The CDR3 sequence is CASSITDNYGYTF. The CDR3 DNA reads TGCGCCAGCAGTATTACAGATAACTATGGCTACACCTTC.

The rearrangement links TRBV7-6 to TRBJ2-3; 8 positions match TRBD2. CDR3 length: 15 amino acids. Per the germline V gene, CDR1 is SGHVS and CDR2 is FNYEAQ. V was pared by 1 base and J by 5 bases, with 5 bases of the junction left unmatched. CDR3 amino acids: CASSLGGTRGDTQYF. The DNA of the CDR3 is TGTGCCAGCAGCTTAGGGGGGACTAGGGGAGATACGCAGTATTTT.

The CDR3 DNA follows: TGTGCCAGCAGCCTCAGGGCGGGACAGGGGACCTATGGCTACACCTTC. Encoded protein: CASSLRAGQGTYGYTF. V and J are TRBV7-9 and TRBJ1-2, with 10 bases fitting TRBD1. The CDR3 covers 16 residues. CDR1 is SEHNR and CDR2 is FQNEAQ in the germline V gene (reference sequence). J was trimmed by 4 bases and V by 5 bases; bases with no gene match: 10.

The chain uses TRBV7-2 and TRBJ2-3, with D unresolved. CDR1 is SGHTA, CDR2 FQGNSA, per germline. CDR3 length: 16 amino acids. Trimming left V 3 bases short and J 2 bases short, with 15 bases between. CDR3 nucleotide sequence: TGTGCCAGCAGCTTGTCGACGGTTAGCACCACAGATACGCAGTATTTT. Translated, it gives CASSLSTVSTTDTQYF.

The rearrangement uses TRBV20-1 and TRBJ1-2, with TRBD1 as a possible D gene (5 bases). Looked up from germline, CDR1 is DFQATT and CDR2 is SNEGSKA (reference sequence). The V end was cut by 4 bases, the J end by 6 bases, with 18 bases between. This CDR3 is built from 14 residues. The CDR3 is CSAIDSDGGHGYTF. CDR3 coding DNA: TGCAGTGCTATTGACAGCGACGGAGGGCATGGCTACACCTTC.

The sample holds one count of this clone. This chain links TRBV3-1 (or the pseudogene TRBV3-2) with TRBJ1-1; TRBD1 might be the D (6 bases). The germline CDR1 and CDR2 sequences are LGHDT and YNNKEL (reference sequence). The CDR3 has 17 residues. Trimming pared 0 bases from V and 4 bases from J, leaving 18 bases between. The CDR3 region has the DNA TGTGCCAGCAGCCAAGACTGGACAGTAGAAGGTGGCACTGAAGCTTTCTTT. Translating gives CASSQDWTVEGGTEAFF.

This clone was detected once. The V call is TRBV11-2, the J call TRBJ1-2, with 10 positions matching TRBD1. From germline, CDR1 is SGHAT and CDR2 FQNNGV. The CDR3 has 15 residues. Trimming at V came to 5 bases and at J to 0 bases, leaving 3 bases not matched to a gene. The CDR3 nucleotides are TGTGCCAGCAGCCGGACAGGGGGTTCTAACTATGGCTACACCTTC. It encodes CASSRTGGSNYGYTF.